A single sample is the source of the 21 T cell receptor beta chains below, sequenced in a study of early T cells in non-severe SARS-CoV-2 infection. TCRdb re-analysed the 5' RACE reads in MiXCR, keeping a single row per CDR3 protein. The table has about 33,000 distinct CDR3 sequences, approximately 5.3% seen once; the top ten hold roughly 13%. Sequencing was performed on whole blood. Source of these receptors: an adult who was a healthcare worker with PCR-confirmed SARS-CoV-2 infection or an uninfected control (not recorded which).

This clonotype was counted at least ten times. The chain carries TRBV12-3 or TRBV12-4 and TRBJ2-5; D is unresolved. This CDR3 region has 12 residues. The ends were cut back, 10 bases at V and 4 bases at J, with 13 bases in the middle. The CDR3 is CATLNPGETQYF. CDR3 nucleotide sequence: TGTGCCACCCTGAACCCTGGAGAGACCCAGTACTTC.

This clonotype was found many times. The rearrangement uses TRBV7-2 and TRBJ1-6, with a tentative D call TRBD1 (6 bases). V was clipped by 5 bases and J by 0 bases, with 17 bases between them. The CDR3 runs to 18 residues. CDR1 is SGHTA and CDR2 is FQGNSA in the germline V gene. CDR3 region: CASSPSVQGSSYNSPLHF. For the CDR3, the DNA is TGTGCCAGCAGCCCCTCCGTCCAGGGGAGCTCCTATAATTCACCCCTCCACTTT.

This clonotype has at least ten counts. The chain employs TRBV9 and TRBJ2-1, with 8 bases matching TRBD1. The CDR3 loop spans 18 amino acids. Germline CDR1 is SGDLS and CDR2 is YYNGEE. V trimming: 3 bases; J trimming: 0 bases; junction bases outside the gene matches: 11. The CDR3 sequence: CASSERIGQGGSYNEQFF. The CDR3 nucleotides are TGTGCCAGCAGCGAGAGGATAGGACAGGGAGGCTCCTACAATGAGCAGTTCTTC.

The V call is TRBV7-3, the J call TRBJ2-3; D is unclear. V lost 5 bases and J 1 base, leaving 13 bases between the germline ends. The CDR3 consists of 15 residues. Germline values: CDR1 SGHTA, CDR2 FQGTGA. DNA of the CDR3: TGTGCCAGCAGCCAAGTGGGGTCCGGCACAGATACGCAGTATTTT. Encoded protein: CASSQVGSGTDTQYF.

This clonotype has just one count. A much more abundant neighbour one base away suggests this may be a read error. CDR3: CGSSKSDRVGTDTQYF. For the CDR3, the DNA is TGTGGCAGCAGTAAATCGGACAGGGTAGGCACAGATACGCAGTATTTT. The chain recombines TRBV5-5 with TRBJ2-3; 8 bases agree with TRBD1. Germline V gives CDR1 SGHKS, CDR2 YYEKEE (reference sequence). The CDR3 contains 16 residues. Full variable domain (remainder filled in from reference TRBV5-5 and TRBJ2-3): DAGVTQSPTHLIKTRGQQVTLRCSPISGHKSVSWYQQVLGQGPQFIFQYYEKEERGRGNFPDRFSARQFPNYSSELNVNALLLGDSALYLCGSSKSDRVGTDTQYFGPGTRLTVL.

Ten or more counts support this clonotype. The chain couples TRBV20-1 to TRBJ1-5, with D perhaps TRBD1 (6 bases). V lost 3 bases to trimming and J lost 0 bases, with 18 bases between them. The length of the CDR3 is 17 residues. From germline, CDR1 is DFQATT and CDR2 SNEGSKA (reference sequence). In DNA form, the CDR3 reads TGCAGTGCTAGCGGGGGCAGGGGCCCTCCTAGCAATCAGCCCCAGCATTTT. Translation gives CSASGGRGPPSNQPQHF.

This clonotype was counted many times. The chain has TRBV3-1 and TRBJ2-3; D gene uncertain. V was shortened by 0 bases and J by 3 bases, with 1 base between the two germline ends. Germline lookup yields CDR1 LGHDT and CDR2 YNNKEL (reference sequence). CDR3 length: 12 residues. CDR3 nucleotides: TGTGCCAGCAGCCAAGAGACAGATACGCAGTATTTT. Translation gives CASSQETDTQYF.

In this sample, this clonotype turned up a few times. The CDR3 bases are TGTGCCAGCAGCCAAGATGGAAACACTGAAGCTTTCTTT. Translating gives CASSQDGNTEAFF. This rearrangement joins TRBV3-1 to TRBJ1-1; D unresolved. Germline-derived CDR1 and CDR2 are LGHDT and YNNKEL (reference sequence). The CDR3 loop spans 13 amino acids. V was shortened by 0 bases and J by 2 bases, with 4 bases between the two germline ends.

The V and J genes are TRBV5-5 and TRBJ1-5; D unclear. In germline, CDR1 is SGHKS, CDR2 YYEKEE (reference sequence). Trimming shortened V by 1 base and J by 6 bases, and 8 bases separated the two germline ends. This CDR3 is built from 13 residues. CDR3 DNA: TGTGCCAGCAGCTTGTATGGTGCTCAGCCCCAGCATTTT. Encoded protein: CASSLYGAQPQHF.

This clonotype was observed a handful of times. The rearrangement uses TRBV14 and TRBJ2-1; the D gene is possibly TRBD1 (6 bases). Germline assignment: CDR1 SGHDN and CDR2 FVKESK. The CDR3 loop spans 16 amino acids. V was clipped by 4 bases and J by 4 bases, with 17 bases between them. The CDR3 loop is CASSPFRDIDYNEQFF. The CDR3 coding sequence is TGTGCCAGCAGCCCATTCCGGGACATCGATTACAATGAGCAGTTCTTC.

V is TRBV7-6 and J is TRBJ2-1; D is tentatively TRBD1 or TRBD2 (5 bases each). CDR1 SGHVS and CDR2 FNYEAQ come from the germline V gene. The ends were cut back, 5 bases at V and 7 bases at J, with 12 bases in the middle. The CDR3 loop spans 13 amino acids. CDR3 sequence: CASSPQGVNEQFF. The CDR3 nucleotides are TGTGCCAGCAGCCCTCAGGGAGTTAATGAGCAGTTCTTC. The full variable domain, completed using reference TRBV7-6 and TRBJ2-1, is GAGVSQSPRYKVTKRGQDVALRCDPISGHVSLYWYRQALGQGPEFLTYFNYEAQQDKSGLPNDRFSAERPEGSISTLTIQRTEQRDSAMYRCASSPQGVNEQFFGPGTRLTVL.

In its sample, this clonotype was seen many times. The chain joins TRBV11-2 to TRBJ2-5; D tentatively fits TRBD1 or TRBD2 (5 bases each). V was shortened by 5 bases and J by 7 bases, with 23 bases between the two germline ends. The CDR3 contains 16 residues. Germline loops: CDR1 SGHAT, CDR2 FQNNGV. The CDR3 reads CASSPPPGPTRGTQYF. DNA of the CDR3: TGTGCCAGCAGCCCTCCTCCGGGACCCACCCGAGGGACCCAGTACTTC.

This clonotype was detected ten times or more. The chain is built from TRBV5-1 and TRBJ2-2, with no clear D. Looked up from germline, CDR1 is SGHRS and CDR2 is YFSETQ. The CDR3 is 13 residues long. V shed 2 bases and J shed 6 bases, with 8 bases lying between them. The CDR3: CASSFGQPGELFF. The DNA for the CDR3 is TGCGCCAGCAGCTTTGGCCAGCCCGGGGAGCTGTTTTTT.

This clonotype was seen many times. This chain joins TRBV4-1 and TRBJ2-6; D is undetermined. Germline CDR1 MGHRA, CDR2 YSYEKL. The CDR3 is 15 amino acids. Trimming left V 1 base short and J 7 bases short, with 11 bases between. The CDR3 DNA reads as TGCGCCAGCAGCCAAGTTAGCCCCTCAGCCAACGTCCTGACTTTC. Protein: CASSQVSPSANVLTF.

This clonotype appeared many times. The V call is TRBV30, the J call TRBJ1-5; no definite D call. The CDR3 consists of 15 residues. V lost 2 bases and J 2 bases, leaving 13 bases between the germline ends. Germline loops: CDR1 GTSNPN, CDR2 SVGIG (reference sequence). CDR3 nucleotide sequence: TGTGCCTGGAGTCTTCCAGGTTTTGGCAATCAGCCCCAGCATTTT. Amino acids: CAWSLPGFGNQPQHF.

The chain couples TRBV6-2 or TRBV6-3 to TRBJ2-3, with 10 bases fitting TRBD2. Germline assignment: CDR1 MNHEY and CDR2 SVGEGT. V lost 4 bases, J lost 5 bases, and 12 bases stayed unmatched. The CDR3 is 17 residues long. CDR3 nucleotide sequence: TGTGCCAGCAGTTGGGCTTATAGCGGGGGGACTCGAGATACGCAGTATTTT. It translates to CASSWAYSGGTRDTQYF.

This clonotype was counted at least ten times. This sequence joins TRBV29-1 and TRBJ2-5; D perhaps matches TRBD2 (6 bases). The CDR3 covers 15 residues. Per the germline V gene, CDR1 is SQVTM and CDR2 is ANQGSEA. The V end was cut by 1 base, the J end by 5 bases, with 17 bases between. CDR3 sequence reads: CSVEVAGKPRETQYF. DNA of the CDR3: TGCAGCGTTGAAGTGGCGGGGAAACCTCGGGAGACCCAGTACTTC.

V usage is TRBV7-2 and J usage is TRBJ2-3, with 7 bases matching TRBD1. This CDR3 is 12 amino acids long. The germline V gene has CDR1 SGHTA and CDR2 FQGNSA. The V segment lost 5 bases and the J segment 6 bases; nucleotides outside the gene matches: 2. The CDR3 sequence: CASSPQGDTQYF. For the CDR3, the DNA is TGTGCCAGCAGCCCACAGGGGGATACGCAGTATTTT.

The V call is TRBV5-1, the J call TRBJ2-3; 9 bases match TRBD2. The CDR3 has 16 residues. V gave up 4 bases and J gave up 5 bases; unmatched junction bases: 11. Germline V gene lookup returns CDR1 SGHRS and CDR2 YFSETQ. The CDR3 DNA reads as TGCGCCAGCAGCCAGCTAAGCGGGGGGCTTGGAGATACGCAGTATTTT. This translates into CASSQLSGGLGDTQYF.

In its sample, this clonotype was seen many times. This sequence joins TRBV7-9 and TRBJ2-1; 8 bases line up with TRBD1. This CDR3 contains 15 residues. Germline CDR1 is SEHNR and CDR2 is FQNEAQ (reference sequence). With V trimmed by 1 base and J by 6 bases, 5 bases remained unmatched. CDR3 protein: CASSLGPGGSNEQFF. In DNA form, the CDR3 reads TGTGCCAGCAGCTTAGGTCCAGGGGGCTCCAATGAGCAGTTCTTC.

Ten or more counts support this clonotype. At one of its ends the junction is not consistent with the germline gene, which may arise from a read error. The chain recombines TRBV5-1 with TRBJ2-7, with a possible D match to TRBD2 (5 bases). The CDR3 extends over 17 amino acids. Germline values: CDR1 SGHRS, CDR2 YFSETQ. The DNA of the CDR3 is TGCGCCAGCAACTTGGGAGTGGGAGCGCTCGGGATGGGGGAGCAGTACTTC. It is translated as CASNLGVGALGMGEQYF.